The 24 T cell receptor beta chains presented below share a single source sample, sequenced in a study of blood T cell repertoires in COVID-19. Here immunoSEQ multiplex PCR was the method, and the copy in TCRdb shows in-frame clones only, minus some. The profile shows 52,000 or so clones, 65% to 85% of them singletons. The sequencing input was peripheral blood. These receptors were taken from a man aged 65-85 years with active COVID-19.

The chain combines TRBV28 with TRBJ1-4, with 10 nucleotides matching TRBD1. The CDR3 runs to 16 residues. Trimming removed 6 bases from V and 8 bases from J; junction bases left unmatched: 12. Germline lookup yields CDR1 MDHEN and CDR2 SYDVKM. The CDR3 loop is CASSEGGDRGEEKLFF. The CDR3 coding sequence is TGTGCCAGCAGCGAAGGGGGGGACAGGGGTGAAGAAAAACTGTTTTTT.

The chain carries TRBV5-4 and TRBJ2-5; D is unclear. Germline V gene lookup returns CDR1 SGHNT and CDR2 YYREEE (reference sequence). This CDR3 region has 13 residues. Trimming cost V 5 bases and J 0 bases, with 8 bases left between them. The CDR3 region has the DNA TGTGCCAGCAGGCCCGCGGACCAAGAGACCCAGTACTTC. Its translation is CASRPADQETQYF.

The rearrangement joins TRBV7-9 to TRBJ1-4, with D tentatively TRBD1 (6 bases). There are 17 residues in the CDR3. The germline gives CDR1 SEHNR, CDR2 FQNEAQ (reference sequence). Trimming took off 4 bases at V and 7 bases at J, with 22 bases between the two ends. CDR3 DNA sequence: TGTGCCAGCAGCTCTACACCTACAGGGTTAAGGTTTGAAAAACTGTTTTTT. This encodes CASSSTPTGLRFEKLFF. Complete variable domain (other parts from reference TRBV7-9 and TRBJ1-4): DTGVSQNPRHKITKRGQNVTFRCDPISEHNRLYWYRQTLGQGPEFLTYFQNEAQLEKSRLLSDRFSAERPKGSFSTLEIQRTEQGDSAMYLCASSSTPTGLRFEKLFFGSGTQLSVL.

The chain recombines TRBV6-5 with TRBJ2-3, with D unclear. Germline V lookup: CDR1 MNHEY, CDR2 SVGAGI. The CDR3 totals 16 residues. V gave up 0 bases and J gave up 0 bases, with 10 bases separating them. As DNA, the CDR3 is TGTGCCAGCAGTTACTCGGCGGATCCTAGCACAGATACGCAGTATTTT. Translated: CASSYSADPSTDTQYF.

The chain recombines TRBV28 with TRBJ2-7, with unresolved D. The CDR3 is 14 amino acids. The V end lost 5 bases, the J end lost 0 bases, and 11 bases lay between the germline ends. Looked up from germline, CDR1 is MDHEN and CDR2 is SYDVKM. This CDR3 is CASSPNGHSYEQYF. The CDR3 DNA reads TGTGCCAGCAGTCCTAACGGTCACTCCTACGAGCAGTACTTC.

The CDR3 reads CASSYSISRAYGYTF. Here the CDR3 DNA reads TGTGCCAGCAGTTACTCGATTTCCAGGGCCTATGGCTACACCTTC. The V and J genes are TRBV6-6 and TRBJ1-2; tentative D call: TRBD1 (5 bases). This CDR3 is built from 15 residues. CDR1 is MNHNY, CDR2 SVGAGI, per germline (reference sequence). Trimming stripped 0 bases from V and 4 bases from J, with 12 bases between.

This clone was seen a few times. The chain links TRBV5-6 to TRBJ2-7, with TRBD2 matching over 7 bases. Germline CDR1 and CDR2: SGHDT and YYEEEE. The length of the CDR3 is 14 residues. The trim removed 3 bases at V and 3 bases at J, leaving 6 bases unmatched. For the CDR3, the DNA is TGTGCCAGCAGCTGGGCGACTAGCATCTACGAGCAGTACTTC. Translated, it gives CASSWATSIYEQYF.

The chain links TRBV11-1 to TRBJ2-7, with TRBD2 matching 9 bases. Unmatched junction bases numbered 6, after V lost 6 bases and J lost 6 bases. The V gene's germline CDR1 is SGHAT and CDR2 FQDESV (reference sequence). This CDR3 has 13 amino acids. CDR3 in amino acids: CASRKGLAGEQYF. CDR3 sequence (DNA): TGTGCCAGCAGGAAGGGACTAGCCGGCGAGCAGTACTTC.

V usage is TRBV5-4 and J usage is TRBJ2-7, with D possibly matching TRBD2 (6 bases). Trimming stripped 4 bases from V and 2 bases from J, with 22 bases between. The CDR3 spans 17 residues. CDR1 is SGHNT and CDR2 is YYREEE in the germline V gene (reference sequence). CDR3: CASSLPTTSSKTYEQYF. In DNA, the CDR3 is TGTGCCAGCAGCCTACCGACTACTAGCAGTAAAACCTACGAGCAGTACTTC. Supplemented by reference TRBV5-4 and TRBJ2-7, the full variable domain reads ETGVTQSPTHLIKTRGQQVTLRCSSQSGHNTVSWYQQALGQGPQFIFQYYREEENGRGNFPPRFSGLQFPNYSSELNVNALELDDSALYLCASSLPTTSSKTYEQYFGPGTRLTVT.

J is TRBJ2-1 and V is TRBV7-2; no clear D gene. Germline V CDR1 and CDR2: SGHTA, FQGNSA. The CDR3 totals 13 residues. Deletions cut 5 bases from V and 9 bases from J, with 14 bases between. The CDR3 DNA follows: TGTGCCAGCAGCCCCTACATGGAGAGTGAGCAGTTCTTC. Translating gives CASSPYMESEQFF.

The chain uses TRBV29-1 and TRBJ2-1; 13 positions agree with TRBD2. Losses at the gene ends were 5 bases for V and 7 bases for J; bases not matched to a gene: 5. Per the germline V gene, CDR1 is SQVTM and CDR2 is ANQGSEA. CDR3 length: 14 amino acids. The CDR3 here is CSVRGLAGVNEQFF. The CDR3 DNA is TGCAGCGTTAGAGGACTAGCGGGAGTGAATGAGCAGTTCTTC.

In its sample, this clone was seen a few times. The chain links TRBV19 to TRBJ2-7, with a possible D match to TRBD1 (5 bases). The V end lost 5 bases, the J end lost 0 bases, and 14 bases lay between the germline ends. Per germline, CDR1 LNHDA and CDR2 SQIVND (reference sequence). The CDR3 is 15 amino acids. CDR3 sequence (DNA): TGTGCCAGTAGTGTATCACAGGTCAGCTCCTACGAGCAGTACTTC. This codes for CASSVSQVSSYEQYF.

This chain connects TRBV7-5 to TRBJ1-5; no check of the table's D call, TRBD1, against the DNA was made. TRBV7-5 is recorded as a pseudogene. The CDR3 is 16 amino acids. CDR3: CARSSNTGCDNQPQHF. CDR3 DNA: TGTGCCAGAAGCTCAAATACAGGGTGCGACAATCAGCCCCAGCATTTT.

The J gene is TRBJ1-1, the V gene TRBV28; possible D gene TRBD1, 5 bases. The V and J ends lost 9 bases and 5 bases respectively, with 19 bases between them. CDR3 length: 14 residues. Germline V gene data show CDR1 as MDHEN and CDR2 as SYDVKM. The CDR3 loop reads CASLTSGVRTEAFF. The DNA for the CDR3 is TGTGCCAGTTTGACCTCGGGGGTGAGGACTGAAGCTTTCTTT.

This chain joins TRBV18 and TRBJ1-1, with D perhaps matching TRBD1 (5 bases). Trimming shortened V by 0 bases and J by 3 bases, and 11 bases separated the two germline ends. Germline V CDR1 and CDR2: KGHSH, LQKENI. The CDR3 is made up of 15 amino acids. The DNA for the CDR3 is TGTGCCAGCTCACCACCGCGGGGGGGGTACACTGAAGCTTTCTTT. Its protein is CASSPPRGGYTEAFF.

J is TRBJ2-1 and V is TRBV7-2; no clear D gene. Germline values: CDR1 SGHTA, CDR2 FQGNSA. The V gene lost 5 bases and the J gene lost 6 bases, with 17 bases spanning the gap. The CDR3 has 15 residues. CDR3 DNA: TGTGCCAGCAGCATTGACTCACACCCGCTCAATGAGCAGTTCTTC. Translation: CASSIDSHPLNEQFF.

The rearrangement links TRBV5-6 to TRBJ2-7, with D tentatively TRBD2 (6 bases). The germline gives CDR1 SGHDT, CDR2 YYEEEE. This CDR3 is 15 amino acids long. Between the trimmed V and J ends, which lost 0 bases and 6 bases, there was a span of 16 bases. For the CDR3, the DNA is TGTGCCAGCAGCTTGGACGGGGGAATAGGGGCCGAGCAGTACTTC. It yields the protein CASSLDGGIGAEQYF.

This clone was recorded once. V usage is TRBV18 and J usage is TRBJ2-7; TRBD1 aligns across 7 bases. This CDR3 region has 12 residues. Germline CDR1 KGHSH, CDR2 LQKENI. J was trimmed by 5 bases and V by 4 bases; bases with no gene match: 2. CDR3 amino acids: CASSRDRDEQYF. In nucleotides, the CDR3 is TGTGCCAGCTCACGCGACAGGGACGAGCAGTACTTC.

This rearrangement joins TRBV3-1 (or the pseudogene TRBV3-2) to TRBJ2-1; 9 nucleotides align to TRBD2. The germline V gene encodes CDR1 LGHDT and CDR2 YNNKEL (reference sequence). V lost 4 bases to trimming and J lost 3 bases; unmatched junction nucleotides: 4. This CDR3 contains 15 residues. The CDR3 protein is CASSLASGIYNEQFF. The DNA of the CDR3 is TGTGCCAGCAGCCTTGCTAGCGGGATCTACAATGAGCAGTTCTTC.

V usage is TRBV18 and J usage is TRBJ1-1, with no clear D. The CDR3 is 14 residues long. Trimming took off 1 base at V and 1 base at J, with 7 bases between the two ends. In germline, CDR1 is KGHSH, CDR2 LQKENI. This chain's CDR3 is CASSPLPENTEAFF. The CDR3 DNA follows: TGTGCCAGCTCACCACTCCCAGAGAACACTGAAGCTTTCTTT.

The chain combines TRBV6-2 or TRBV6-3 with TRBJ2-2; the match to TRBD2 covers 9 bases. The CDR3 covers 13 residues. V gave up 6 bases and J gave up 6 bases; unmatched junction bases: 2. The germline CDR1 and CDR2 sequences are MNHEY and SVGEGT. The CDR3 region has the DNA TGTGCCAGCAGCGGCGGGGGGGCCGGGGAGCTGTTTTTT. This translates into CASSGGGAGELFF.

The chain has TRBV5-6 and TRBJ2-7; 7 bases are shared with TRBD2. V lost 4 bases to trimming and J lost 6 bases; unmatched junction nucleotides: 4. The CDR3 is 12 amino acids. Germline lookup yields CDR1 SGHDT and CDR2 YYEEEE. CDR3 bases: TGTGCCAGCAGCCTGGGACTACCCGAGCAGTACTTC. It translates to CASSLGLPEQYF.

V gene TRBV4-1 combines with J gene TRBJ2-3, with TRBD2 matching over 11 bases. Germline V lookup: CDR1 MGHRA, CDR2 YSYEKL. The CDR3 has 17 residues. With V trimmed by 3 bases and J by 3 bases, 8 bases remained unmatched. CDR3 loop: CASSQGVTSGRTDTQYF. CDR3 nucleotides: TGCGCCAGCAGCCAGGGGGTTACTAGCGGGAGAACAGATACGCAGTATTTT.

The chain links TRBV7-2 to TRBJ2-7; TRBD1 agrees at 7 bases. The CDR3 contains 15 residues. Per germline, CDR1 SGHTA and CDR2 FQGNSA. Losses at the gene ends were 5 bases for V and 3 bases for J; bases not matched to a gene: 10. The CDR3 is CASSPQSDRDYEQYF. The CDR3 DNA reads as TGTGCCAGCAGCCCTCAGAGTGACAGGGACTACGAGCAGTACTTC. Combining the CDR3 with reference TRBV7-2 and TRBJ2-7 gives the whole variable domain GAGVSQSPSNKVTEKGKDVELRCDPISGHTALYWYRQSLGQGLEFLIYFQGNSAPDKSGLPSDRFSAERTGGSVSTLTIQRTQQEDSAVYLCASSPQSDRDYEQYFGPGTRLTVT.